This passage covers 16 T cell receptor beta chains from one sample sequenced in a study of blood T cell repertoires in COVID-19 (dated by TCRdb to the early 2020s). The library was obtained by the immunoSEQ multiplex PCR assay. Here the immuneACCESS table is served through TCRdb, limited to in-frame sequences with V and J called. Missing clones are a known gap in these copies; in checked studies unresolved V genes cover under half, and the rest lacks a known reason. The sample table holds a few hundred thousand clones, of which 89% were seen once. The top ten hold over 8% of the sample. The sample comprised PBMCs or T cells enriched from blood (not recorded which). The receptors shown here come from a woman in her 40s who had recovered from COVID-19.

This chain connects TRBV19 to TRBJ1-1, with a tentative D call TRBD1 (5 bases). This CDR3 comprises 15 residues. Per the germline V gene, CDR1 is LNHDA and CDR2 is SQIVND (reference sequence). Trimming shortened V by 4 bases and J by 1 base, and 13 bases separated the two germline ends. This CDR3 reads CASSTGIQGNTEAFF. In nucleotides, the CDR3 is TGTGCCAGTAGTACCGGTATCCAGGGGAACACTGAAGCTTTCTTT.

The chain employs TRBV6-5 and TRBJ2-7; 8 bases are shared with TRBD1. The CDR3 has 15 amino acids. With V trimmed by 11 bases and J by 3 bases, 15 bases remained unmatched. CDR1 is MNHEY, CDR2 SVGAGI, per germline. CDR3: CASHGAGTGVYEQYF. In DNA form, the CDR3 reads TGTGCCTCCCATGGGGCCGGGACAGGAGTCTACGAGCAGTACTTC.

This clone was counted a single time. V and J are TRBV11-2 and TRBJ2-1; 8 nucleotides agree with TRBD2. Germline V gene lookup returns CDR1 SGHAT and CDR2 FQNNGV. With V trimmed by 7 bases and J by 3 bases, 8 bases remained unmatched. The CDR3 contains 15 residues. The CDR3 sequence is CASTTRAGGYNEQFF. The DNA for the CDR3 is TGTGCCAGCACCACCCGGGCGGGGGGCTACAATGAGCAGTTCTTC.

The rearrangement uses TRBV13 and TRBJ2-1, with 7 positions matching TRBD2. CDR3 size: 16 residues. Germline V gives CDR1 PRHDT, CDR2 FYEKMQ (reference sequence). Germline trimming cut 2 bases from V and 2 bases from J; bases unmatched to any gene: 6. CDR3 residues: CASSLLSAGAYNEQFF. The DNA of the CDR3 is TGTGCCAGCAGCTTACTTTCGGCGGGAGCCTACAATGAGCAGTTCTTC.

This chain uses TRBV24-1 with TRBJ2-4; TRBD2 is a possible D gene (5 bases). The V gene lost 0 bases and the J gene lost 6 bases, with 8 bases spanning the gap. There are 14 residues in the CDR3. Looked up from germline, CDR1 is KGHDR and CDR2 is SFDVKD. CDR3 in DNA: TGTGCCACCAGTGATTTGGCGGGTCCAAACATTCAGTACTTC. Its protein product is CATSDLAGPNIQYF.

The chain employs TRBV28 and TRBJ1-3; TRBD1 agrees at 7 bases. The V gene end was trimmed by 6 bases and the J gene end by 2 bases; junction bases not matched to a gene: 4. The germline gives CDR1 MDHEN, CDR2 SYDVKM. The CDR3 loop spans 14 amino acids. CDR3 nucleotides: TGTGCCAGCAGCAAACAGGGGACTGGAAACACCATATATTTT. This translates into CASSKQGTGNTIYF.

This clone was observed a single time. This sample also contains other DNA sequences that code for the same CDR3. The chain carries TRBV20-1 and TRBJ2-7, with a possible D match to TRBD2 (6 bases). Germline V gene data show CDR1 as DFQATT and CDR2 as SNEGSKA (reference sequence). V lost 3 bases and J 4 bases, leaving 7 bases between the germline ends. The CDR3 sequence is 11 residues long. Here the CDR3 reads CSARGGYEQYF. The CDR3 DNA sequence: TGCAGTGCTAGGGGGGGATACGAGCAGTACTTC.

The genes are TRBV7-3 and TRBJ2-7, with a weak D call TRBD1 (5 bases). The V gene's germline CDR1 is SGHTA and CDR2 FQGTGA. Trimming cost V 5 bases and J 7 bases, with 21 bases left between them. This CDR3 has 15 residues. The CDR3 bases are TGTGCCAGCAGCCCAGGGTACAGTAGCCCGAGGGAGCAGTACTTC. Protein sequence: CASSPGYSSPREQYF.

J is TRBJ1-2 and V is TRBV3-1 (or the pseudogene TRBV3-2); D call uncertain. The CDR3 runs to 13 residues. V lost 4 bases to trimming and J lost 8 bases, with 14 bases between them. CDR1 LGHDT and CDR2 YNNKEL come from the germline V gene (reference sequence). The CDR3 bases are TGTGCCAGCAGCCCTATAGAGTCTCGGGGCTACACCTTC. Translated, it gives CASSPIESRGYTF.

The rearrangement joins TRBV6-5 to TRBJ2-7; 7 bases fit TRBD1. There are 15 residues in the CDR3. The ends lost 6 bases at V and 2 bases at J; junction bases unmatched: 10. Germline V gene sequence: CDR1 MNHEY, CDR2 SVGAGI. CDR3 nucleotides: TGTGCCAGCAGCAAGGGACAGCTCGGGACCTACGAGCAGTACTTC. It codes for CASSKGQLGTYEQYF.

The V and J genes are TRBV13 and TRBJ1-4; maybe TRBD1 (5 bases). Germline V gives CDR1 PRHDT, CDR2 FYEKMQ (reference sequence). The CDR3 has 16 residues. The germline V and J ends were trimmed by 3 bases and 3 bases, with 14 bases remaining between them. CDR3 DNA sequence: TGTGCCAGCAGCTTCTTCTCCAGGGTACCTAATGAAAAACTGTTTTTT. Translated, it gives CASSFFSRVPNEKLFF.

The table lists this clone with a count of one. V and J are TRBV7-3 and TRBJ2-3; possibly TRBD2 for D (7 bases). Germline V gene lookup returns CDR1 SGHTA and CDR2 FQGTGA. The germline V and J ends were trimmed by 7 bases and 6 bases, with 23 bases remaining between them. This CDR3 has 16 amino acids. The CDR3 loop reads CASTPRGAGPMDTQYF. CDR3 DNA: TGTGCCAGCACCCCCAGGGGAGCGGGACCCATGGATACGCAGTATTTT. The full variable domain, rest sourced from reference TRBV7-3 and TRBJ2-3, is GAGVSQTPSNKVTEKGKYVELRCDPISGHTALYWYRQSLGQGPEFLIYFQGTGAADDSGLPNDRFFAVRPEGSVSTLKIQRTERGDSAVYLCASTPRGAGPMDTQYFGPGTRLTVL.

This chain connects TRBV7-6 to TRBJ1-1; D unresolved. The germline gives CDR1 SGHVS, CDR2 FNYEAQ. The V gene lost 0 bases and the J gene lost 7 bases, with 9 bases spanning the gap. The CDR3 totals 13 residues. CDR3 sequence reads: CASSLAPGDEAFF. In DNA form, the CDR3 reads TGTGCCAGCAGCTTAGCCCCCGGGGATGAAGCTTTCTTT. Drawing the rest from reference TRBV7-6 and TRBJ1-1, the complete variable domain is GAGVSQSPRYKVTKRGQDVALRCDPISGHVSLYWYRQALGQGPEFLTYFNYEAQQDKSGLPNDRFSAERPEGSISTLTIQRTEQRDSAMYRCASSLAPGDEAFFGQGTRLTVV.

The chain is built from TRBV7-2 and TRBJ2-3; a possible D gene is TRBD2 (7 bases). This CDR3 has 16 amino acids. V lost 5 bases and J 2 bases, leaving 17 bases between the germline ends. Germline CDR1 is SGHTA and CDR2 is FQGNSA. CDR3 amino acids: CASSERWGGPTDTQYF. The CDR3 DNA reads TGTGCCAGCAGCGAAAGATGGGGGGGCCCCACAGATACGCAGTATTTT.

The rearrangement uses TRBV11-3 and TRBJ2-7, with 7 bases matching TRBD1. There are 14 residues in the CDR3. The germline V gene has CDR1 SGHNT and CDR2 YENEEA. The V segment lost 6 bases and the J segment 6 bases; nucleotides outside the gene matches: 11. The CDR3 protein is CASSWETGLSEQYF. In nucleotides, the CDR3 is TGTGCCAGCAGTTGGGAGACAGGGTTGAGCGAGCAGTACTTC. The full variable domain, in which reference TRBV11-3 and TRBJ2-7 provide the parts outside the CDR3, is EAGVVQSPRYKIIEKKQPVAFWCNPISGHNTLYWYLQNLGQGPELLIRYENEEAVDDSQLPKDRFSAERLKGVDSTLKIQPAELGDSAVYLCASSWETGLSEQYFGPGTRLTVT.

The rearrangement links TRBV9 to TRBJ2-2; no clear D. The CDR3 spans 15 residues. V lost 0 bases and J lost 0, with 6 bases in between. The germline CDR1 and CDR2 sequences are SGDLS and YYNGEE. The CDR3 spells CASSVGRSNTGELFF. The CDR3 coding sequence is TGTGCCAGCAGCGTAGGCAGATCGAACACCGGGGAGCTGTTTTTT.